The 4 T cell receptor beta chains presented below share a single source sample, sequenced in a study of blood T cell repertoires in COVID-19 (dated by TCRdb to the early 2020s). The receptor library was made with the immunoSEQ multiplex PCR assay. The source is immuneACCESS, and TCRdb retained only in-frame sequences with V and J called. Part of the clones is not carried over; for the studies checked, unresolved V genes explain less than half of this, and the remainder is unexplained. The sample contains nearly 110,000 clones, about 89% of them found a single time. The ten largest clonotypes hold 4.9% of the sample. Sequenced input: peripheral blood. The receptors originated from a man in his forties with active or convalescent COVID-19.

The table lists this clone with a count of one. The chain couples TRBV6-2 or TRBV6-3 to TRBJ2-1, with D unresolved. The CDR3 contains 12 residues. Germline V gene data show CDR1 as MNHEY and CDR2 as SVGEGT. V gave up 2 bases and J gave up 8 bases, with 7 bases separating them. CDR3 DNA sequence: TGTGCCAGCAGTTACCTGCTAGATGAGCAGTTCTTC. The encoded protein is CASSYLLDEQFF.

The genes are TRBV11-2 and TRBJ2-2; 8 bases agree with TRBD2. Losses at the gene ends were 6 bases for V and 3 bases for J; bases not matched to a gene: 9. The CDR3 runs 16 residues. CDR1 is SGHAT and CDR2 is FQNNGV in the germline V gene. Here the CDR3 DNA reads TGTGCCAGCAGTTCCGCTAGCGGGTCCTACACCGGGGAGCTGTTTTTT. Its protein is CASSSASGSYTGELFF.

The chain carries TRBV28 and TRBJ1-3; no definite D call. V lost 7 bases and J lost 4, with 14 bases in between. The CDR3 totals 14 residues. Germline V gene lookup returns CDR1 MDHEN and CDR2 SYDVKM. The CDR3 is CASNTLSVGNTIYF. In nucleotides, the CDR3 is TGTGCCAGCAATACCCTCAGTGTCGGAAACACCATATATTTT.

This chain uses TRBV29-1 with TRBJ2-7, with 7 bases fitting TRBD1. Germline-derived CDR1 and CDR2 are SQVTM and ANQGSEA. The CDR3 has 13 amino acids. V lost 6 bases, J lost 2 bases, and 7 bases stayed unmatched. The CDR3 DNA follows: TGCAGCGTAGCCGGGACAGTTACCTACGAGCAGTACTTC. Its translation is CSVAGTVTYEQYF.